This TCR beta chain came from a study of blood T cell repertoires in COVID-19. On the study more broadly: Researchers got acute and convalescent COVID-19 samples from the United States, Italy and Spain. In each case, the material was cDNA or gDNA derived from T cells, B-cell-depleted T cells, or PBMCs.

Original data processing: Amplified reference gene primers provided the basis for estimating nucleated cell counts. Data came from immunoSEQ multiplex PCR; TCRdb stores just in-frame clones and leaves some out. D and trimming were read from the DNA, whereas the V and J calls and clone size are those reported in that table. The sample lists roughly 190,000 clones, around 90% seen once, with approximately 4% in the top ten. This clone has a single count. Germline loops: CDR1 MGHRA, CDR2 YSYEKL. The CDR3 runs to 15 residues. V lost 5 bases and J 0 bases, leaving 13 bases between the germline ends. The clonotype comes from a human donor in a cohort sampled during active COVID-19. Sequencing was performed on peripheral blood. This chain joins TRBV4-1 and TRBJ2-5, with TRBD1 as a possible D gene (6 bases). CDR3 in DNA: TGCGCCAGCAGCTACCAAGGACAGTACCAAGAGACCCAGTACTTC. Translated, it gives CASSYQGQYQETQYF.